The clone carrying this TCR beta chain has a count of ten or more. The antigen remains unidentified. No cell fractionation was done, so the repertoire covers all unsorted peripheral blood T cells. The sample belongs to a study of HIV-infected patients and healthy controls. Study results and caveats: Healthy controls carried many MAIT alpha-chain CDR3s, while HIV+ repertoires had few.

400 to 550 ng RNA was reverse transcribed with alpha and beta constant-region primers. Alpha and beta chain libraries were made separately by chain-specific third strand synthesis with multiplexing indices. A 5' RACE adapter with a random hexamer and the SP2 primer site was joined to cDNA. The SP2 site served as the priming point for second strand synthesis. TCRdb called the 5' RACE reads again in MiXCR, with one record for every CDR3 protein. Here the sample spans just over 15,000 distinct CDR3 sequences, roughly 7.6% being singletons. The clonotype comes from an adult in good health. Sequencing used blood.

CDR3 DNA: TGTGCCAGCAGTTCCTGGGGGTACAATGAGCAGTTCTTC. Its translation is CASSSWGYNEQFF. The rearrangement links TRBV6-5 to TRBJ2-1, with D perhaps assigned TRBD1 or TRBD2 (5 bases each). The germline V and J ends were trimmed by 4 bases and 4 bases, with 8 bases remaining between them. This CDR3 spans 13 amino acids. CDR1 is MNHEY and CDR2 is SVGAGI in the germline V gene.